Described below is a single T cell receptor (beta chain) sequence and its context. The specificity of this receptor is unknown. Per-base quality was not reported, and no clone a single base away is much larger than it. This entry belongs to a study of blood T cells in healthy people across ages (dated by TCRdb to about 2015). Looking at the study overall: In model experiments, template switching captured about one uniquely barcoded TCR beta cDNA molecule for every two T cells. The donors were divided into four age groups: young (average around 16 years), middle-aged (around 41), aged (about 62) and long-lived (more than 75). Two additional independent replicas of 1 million unique cDNA reads from the same blood draw were analyzed for two donors (one aged 18 to 30 and one aged 80 or older). To avoid experimental bias, donors of different ages were spread randomly across the sequencing lanes. Age-related changes in TCR beta repertoire diversity were measured in the study by deep sequencing normalized with unique cDNA molecular identifiers. What the authors observed across the whole study: As age increased, observed TCR beta diversity per million T cells dropped in a roughly linear way, and a significant reduction was already evident by age approximately 40. The long-lived group showed more naive CD4+ T cells, fewer expanded clones and increased TCR diversity than the aged group, suggesting age selection. Estimates of total diversity based on one million sequenced T cells were considered lower bounds and underestimates. Because profiling used bulk unsorted PBMCs, naive and antigen-experienced compartments could not be compared conclusively. Donor CMV infection status was unknown, potentially confounding age-related changes in expanded clonotypes. Observed TCR beta diversity correlated strongly with the percentage of naive T cells measured by flow cytometry.

V drops 0 bases and J drops 0 bases, leaving 7 bases in between. Inclusive of the bounding cysteine and phenylalanine, the CDR3 is 16 residues long. Here the CDR3 DNA is all that survives: 48 bases in frame from base 1. The germline V gene supplies CDR1 SGHRS and CDR2 YFSETQ. Library preparation used 5' RACE. The listed sequencing device is Illumina HiSeq 2500. A second PCR of about 6 to 12 cycles was run with a J-beta primer mix and a sample-barcoded 5' primer. A unique molecular identifier was introduced onto each TCR beta cDNA molecule by a template-switch 5' adaptor carrying 12 random nucleotides. Each sample yielded at least 2.5 million CDR3-containing paired-end reads. First-strand cDNA was synthesized from all RNA with the Mint cDNA synthesis kit, primed by a TRBC-specific oligonucleotide. All cDNA was treated with uracil-DNA glycosylase and then went through a first 18-cycle PCR with the universal primers M1SS and BC2_uni_R. The study's own analysis went as follows. Each sample was normalized by randomly selecting 1 million high-quality reads, each carrying a distinct molecular identifier. Reads with shared molecular identifiers were discarded instead of being binned into consensus sequences. CDR3 identification, clonotype clustering and error correction used MiTCR with a Q25 quality threshold and the strictest error-elimination algorithm. A nonparametric unseen species model using Euler transformation provided a lower-bound estimate of total TCR beta diversity. The raw public reads went through TCRdb reprocessing: fastp at Q25, MiXCR clone calling, in-frame beta chains kept. Rows with one shared CDR3 protein collapse into an entry with the most common genes and DNA. TCRdb's processing, not the authors', yielded these V and J calls. This sample gives about 900,000 distinct CDR3 sequences in total; roughly 43% of them show up just once. Around an eighth of the sample lies in the top ten.

Donors were a few dozen systemically healthy Caucasian individuals from Russia aged roughly 6 to 90 years. Each donor gave around 9.9 milliliters of peripheral blood, collected into EDTA-treated Vacutainer tubes. Ficoll-Paque density-gradient centrifugation was used to isolate PBMCs, with at least 7 million obtained per sample. Total RNA was extracted from PBMCs with Trizol reagent, with at least 5 micrograms obtained per sample. The percentages of naive CD45RAhigh/CD27high T cells were determined by flow cytometry on a PBMC aliquot from every donor. The V gene is TRBV5-1 and the J gene is TRBJ1-6, with the D segment identity uncertain. Sequencing was performed on blood. This TCR was sampled from a man younger than 45 in good health. The CDR3 is CASSLDPSSYNSPLHF. The sequenced DNA: TGCGCCAGCAGCTTGGACCCTAGCTCCTATAATTCACCCCTCCACTTT. Outside the CDR3, residues come from the reference TRBV5-1 and TRBJ1-6 proteins, so the full variable domain is: KAGVTQTPRYLIKTRGQQVTLSCSPISGHRSVSWYQQTPGQGLQFLFEYFSETQRNKGNFPGRFSGRQFSNSRSEMNVSTLELGDSALYLCASSLDPSSYNSPLHFGNGTRLTVT.